This TCR beta chain was captured in a study of beta chain features in type 1 diabetes. As for this clone: The antigen remains unidentified.

Of the isolated RNA, all was reverse transcribed, and so the sequenced material was expressed TCRB transcripts. The protocol was immunoSEQ multiplex PCR, while the TCRdb copy is restricted to in-frame clones and leaves out a portion. The data show under 400,000 clones, 12% to 15% seen once. Germline V gene sequence: CDR1 SGHNT, CDR2 YENEEA. The CDR3 has 11 amino acids. The V gene lost 4 bases and the J gene lost 12 bases, with 11 bases spanning the gap. Regarding the study as a whole: Because the template was cDNA, high-expressing cells might be over-represented.

V is TRBV11-3 and J is TRBJ2-3; D is undetermined. Sequenced material: central memory CD4+ T cells from blood. The source of this sequence is a man aged 25 to 40 in good health. The CDR3: CASSSESVQYF. The CDR3 bases are TGTGCCAGCAGCTCTGAATCGGTTCAGTATTTT.